This entry concerns a single T cell receptor (beta chain). Its target is unknown. This CDR3 region has 14 residues. Trimming cost V 3 bases and J 6 bases; bases outside gene matches: 8. CDR1 and CDR2 (germline): SGHDT, YYEEEE. This record belongs to a study of Ad26.COV2.S vaccination and SARS-CoV-2 variants. Study-wide results and caveats: The TCR-based breadth and depth measures might underestimate overall T cell responses.

The table came from immunoSEQ multiplex PCR; TCRdb's copy has only in-frame clones and leaves some out. The table includes fewer than 400,000 clones, approximately 90% detected once. The treatment was: 15 to 20 received Ad26.COV2.S at low or high dose, single or two shots; roughly 5 received placebo; per-sample allocation not given. Day 63 after the first vaccine or placebo injection was the time point for sampling. V is TRBV5-6 and J is TRBJ2-7; 8 bases map to TRBD1. The clonotype originates from a person aged 18-60 years who received the Ad26.COV2.S COVID-19 vaccine or a placebo. The input for sequencing was peripheral blood, taken in a trial of Ad26.COV2.S vaccine versus placebo. The CDR3 loop reads CASSSGQGSIEQYF. The DNA of the CDR3 is TGTGCCAGCAGCTCTGGACAGGGTTCCATCGAGCAGTACTTC.